This T cell receptor beta chain comes out of a study of spatial heterogeneity in lung cancer. Overall study context: Sequencing covered available follow-up PBMC samples collected a median of about 22 months after resection.

Details on this clonotype: No antigen is known for it.

A unique molecular identifier was carried by every single TCR cDNA molecule. TCRdb re-analysed the 5' RACE reads in MiXCR, keeping a single row per CDR3 protein. This table holds around 10,000 distinct CDR3 sequences, 21% found once. Broader study findings: Blood showed ubiquitous tumor TCRs more often at resection than at routine follow-up.

This CDR3 contains 15 residues. Trimming shortened V by 2 bases and J by 2 bases, and 13 bases separated the two germline ends. Per germline, CDR1 KGHSH and CDR2 LQKENI. Time point here: blood at routine non-recurrence follow-up after resection. Unsorted whole RNA from tumor, nontumor lung or frozen PBMC underwent sequencing. The source was PBMCs, collected at follow-up. The chain recombines TRBV18 with TRBJ2-7, with D possibly TRBD1 on 6 matching bases. The TCR was taken from a male donor with early-stage non-small cell lung cancer. The CDR3 is CASSPNRAITYEQYF. The CDR3 DNA reads TGTGCCAGCTCACCAAACAGGGCGATAACCTACGAGCAGTACTTC.